This T cell receptor beta chain was identified during a study of blood T cell repertoires in COVID-19. Overall study: Sources were T cells, B-cell-depleted T cells, or PBMCs; the material itself was cDNA or gDNA.

The germline V gene encodes CDR1 MGHDK and CDR2 SYGVNS. The CDR3 totals 14 residues. Trimming cost V 0 bases and J 8 bases, with 11 bases left between them. This clone was seen repeatedly, ten times or more. Original methodology: Nucleated cell number was recorded as an estimate derived from reference gene primer amplification. Some clones are missing from TCRdb's copy, which holds only in-frame ones; the method was immunoSEQ multiplex PCR. For V, J and clone size, that table is used; D and trimming come from the DNA. The sample lists 200,000 to 300,000 clones, 86% occurring once. The chain recombines TRBV25-1 with TRBJ2-1, with no clear D. Input material: PBMCs or T cells enriched from blood (not recorded which). The receptor's source is a woman in her late teens or twenties who had recovered from COVID-19. In DNA, the CDR3 is TGTGCCAGCAGTGAATATAGCCTTGTGGATGAGCAGTTCTTC. This codes for CASSEYSLVDEQFF.